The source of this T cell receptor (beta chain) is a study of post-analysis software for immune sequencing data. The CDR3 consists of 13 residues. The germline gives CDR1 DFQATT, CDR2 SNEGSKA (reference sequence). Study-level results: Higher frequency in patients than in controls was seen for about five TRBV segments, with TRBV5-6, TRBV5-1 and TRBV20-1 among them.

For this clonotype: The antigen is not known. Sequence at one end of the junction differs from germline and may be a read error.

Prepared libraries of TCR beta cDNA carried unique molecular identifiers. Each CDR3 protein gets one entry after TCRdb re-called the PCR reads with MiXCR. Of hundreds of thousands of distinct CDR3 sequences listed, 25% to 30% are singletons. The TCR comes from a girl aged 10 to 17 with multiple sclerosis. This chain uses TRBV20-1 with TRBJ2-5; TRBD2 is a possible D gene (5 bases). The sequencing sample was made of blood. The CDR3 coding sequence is TGCAGTGCTAGATACGAAGCCGGGGAGACCCAGGACTTC. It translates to CSARYEAGETQDF.